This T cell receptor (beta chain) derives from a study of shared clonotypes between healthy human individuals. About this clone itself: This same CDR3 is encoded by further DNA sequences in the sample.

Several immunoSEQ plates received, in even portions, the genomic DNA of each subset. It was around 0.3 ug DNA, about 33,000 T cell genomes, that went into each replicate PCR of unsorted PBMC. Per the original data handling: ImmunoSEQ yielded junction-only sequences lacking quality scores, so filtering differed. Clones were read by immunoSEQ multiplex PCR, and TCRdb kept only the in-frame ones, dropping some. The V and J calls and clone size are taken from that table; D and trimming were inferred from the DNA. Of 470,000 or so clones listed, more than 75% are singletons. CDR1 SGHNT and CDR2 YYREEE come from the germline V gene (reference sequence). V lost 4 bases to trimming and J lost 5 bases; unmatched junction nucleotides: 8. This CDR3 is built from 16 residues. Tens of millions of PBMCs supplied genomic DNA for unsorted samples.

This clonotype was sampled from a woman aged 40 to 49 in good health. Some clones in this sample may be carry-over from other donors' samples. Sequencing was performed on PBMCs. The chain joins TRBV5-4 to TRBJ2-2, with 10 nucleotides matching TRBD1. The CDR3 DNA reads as TGTGCCAGCAGCGCCCCAGGGACAGGGGCTACCGGGGAGCTGTTTTTT. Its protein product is CASSAPGTGATGELFF.